This TCR beta chain was sequenced during a study of cytomegalovirus exposure and HLA in healthy donors. Overall study findings and caveats: In an earlier analysis, in under 700 donors, most V segments appeared productive either ~87% or ~30% of the time. Many donors carried some public TCRs, although rarity characterized most TCR sequences. Later work associated 16,951 TCR beta sequences with HLA alleles at 0.05 false discovery rate.

PCR primers comprised 60 Vbeta and 13 Jbeta primers. Sequencing used immunoSEQ multiplex PCR; TCRdb keeps in-frame clones, though not all of them. The sample includes 95,000 to 150,000 clones, approximately 66% of them seen just once. Germline CDR1 is SGHRS and CDR2 is YFSETQ. Trimming at V came to 6 bases and at J to 4 bases, leaving 6 bases not matched to a gene. The CDR3 is 15 residues long. Donors consisted of healthy bone marrow donors. As for this clone: Its antigen is undetermined.

The sequence came from a woman aged 35 to 49 in good health and CMV-seropositive. The chain uses TRBV5-1 and TRBJ2-2; 10 bases line up with TRBD2. Sequenced sample: PBMCs. The CDR3 DNA is TGCGCCAGCACGCCTAGCGGGAGCGTCACCGGGGAGCTGTTTTTT. The encoded protein is CASTPSGSVTGELFF.